This T cell receptor beta chain was identified during a study of T cell responses to AZD1222 COVID-19 vaccine. The table came from immunoSEQ multiplex PCR; TCRdb's copy has only in-frame clones and leaves some out. The sample includes roughly 100,000 clones, roughly 90% seen only once; the top ten take about 2.7%. This CDR3 comprises 16 residues. Germline loops: CDR1 MDHEN, CDR2 SYDVKM. V lost 5 bases to trimming and J lost 6 bases; unmatched junction nucleotides: 9. V and J are TRBV28 and TRBJ2-1; TRBD2 matches at 11 bases. This specimen was peripheral blood, taken on day 0 of AZD1222 vaccination. The TCR comes from an adult in good health. The CDR3 sequence: CASSPTSGSLGNEQFF. The DNA of the CDR3 is TGTGCCAGCAGTCCTACTAGCGGGAGTCTTGGCAATGAGCAGTTCTTC.